A single sample gave rise to the 5 T cell receptor beta chains below, sequenced in a study of early stage breast cancer tumors. Clones were read by immunoSEQ multiplex PCR, and TCRdb kept only the in-frame ones, dropping some. This sample has tens of thousands of clones; almost 85% occur once, and the top ten carry 9% to 9.5%. The material sequenced was blood. Receptors originate from a person between 50 and 60 years old with breast cancer.

V usage is TRBV9 and J usage is TRBJ1-4; unclear D gene. With 5 bases removed from V and 0 bases from J, the gap between germline ends came to 8 bases. Germline CDR1 SGDLS, CDR2 YYNGEE. The CDR3 has 14 amino acids. In DNA, the CDR3 is TGTGCCAGCAGTCGGCTTGCAACTAATGAAAAACTGTTTTTT. Its protein is CASSRLATNEKLFF. The variable domain in full, completed from reference TRBV9 and TRBJ1-4, reads DSGVTQTPKHLITATGQRVTLRCSPRSGDLSVYWYQQSLDQGLQFLIQYYNGEERAKGNILERFSAQQFPDLHSELNLSSLELGDSALYFCASSRLATNEKLFFGSGTQLSVL.

CDR3 sequence (DNA): TGCAGTGCTAGTTGGGGTCAGACCCAGTACTTC. It is translated as CSASWGQTQYF. The chain links TRBV20-1 to TRBJ2-5, with D uncertain. Looked up from germline, CDR1 is DFQATT and CDR2 is SNEGSKA (reference sequence). The germline V and J ends were trimmed by 3 bases and 6 bases, with 8 bases remaining between them. CDR3 length equals 11 residues.

V gene TRBV28 combines with J gene TRBJ1-1, with D possibly being TRBD1 (5 bases). The CDR3 is 14 residues long. Trimming left V 3 bases short and J 0 bases short, with 8 bases between. The germline V gene encodes CDR1 MDHEN and CDR2 SYDVKM. CDR3: CASSFQGMNTEAFF. In DNA form, the CDR3 reads TGTGCCAGCAGTTTTCAGGGAATGAACACTGAAGCTTTCTTT.

V and J are TRBV28 and TRBJ2-1; D remains unclear. This CDR3 is built from 12 residues. Trimming removed 7 bases from V and 4 bases from J, with 8 bases in between. CDR1 MDHEN and CDR2 SYDVKM come from the germline V gene. DNA of the CDR3: TGTGCCAGCAACGGAGCGTACAATGAGCAGTTCTTC. Its protein product is CASNGAYNEQFF. Drawing the rest from reference TRBV28 and TRBJ2-1, the complete variable domain is DVKVTQSSRYLVKRTGEKVFLECVQDMDHENMFWYRQDPGLGLRLIYFSYDVKMKEKGDIPEGYSVSREKKERFSLILESASTNQTSMYLCASNGAYNEQFFGPGTRLTVL.

A single count supports this clone. This rearrangement joins TRBV5-1 to TRBJ1-6, with 7 positions matching TRBD1. V lost 4 bases and J lost 3; bases outside the gene matches: 7. Germline CDR1 SGHRS, CDR2 YFSETQ. There are 16 residues in the CDR3. The CDR3 here is CASSGGQTVYNSPLHF. The CDR3, as DNA: TGCGCCAGCAGCGGGGGACAGACCGTCTATAATTCACCCCTCCACTTT.